The entry below gives a single TCR beta chain sequence along with its context. Its target is unknown. This sample stems from a study of CD8+CD57+ T cells in acquired aplastic anemia. Study-level points and caveats: Roughly 30 CD8+ CDR3 sequences occurred in both the patients and the controls.

CDR3 and TCR beta VDJ profiling relied on genomic DNA as the template. MiXCR, applied by TCRdb to the reads, yields one record per CDR3 protein. The sample has 150,000 to 170,000 distinct CDR3 sequences, approximately 52% seen once. Patients included in sequencing had previously demonstrated CD8+CD57+ cell expansion by flow cytometry. Trimming removed 8 bases from V and 8 bases from J, with 13 bases in between. This CDR3 has 13 residues. The V gene's germline CDR1 is LNHDA and CDR2 SQIVND (reference sequence). The specimen was sorted CD4+, CD8+, or CD8+CD57+ T cells (not recorded which) from PBMCs. The chain couples TRBV19 to TRBJ1-6; D unclear. The clonotype was recovered from a human donor with aplastic anemia. The chain's CDR3 is CASWVWGDSPLHF. CDR3 DNA: TGTGCCAGTTGGGTTTGGGGTGATTCACCCCTCCACTTT. The variable domain in full, completed from reference TRBV19 and TRBJ1-6, reads DGGITQSPKYLFRKEGQNVTLSCEQNLNHDAMYWYRQDPGQGLRLIYYSQIVNDFQKGDIAEGYSVSREKKESFPLTVTSAQKNPTAFYLCASWVWGDSPLHFGNGTRLTVT.